One sample yielded the 15 T cell receptor beta chains listed below, sequenced in a study of vaccination effects on CD4 cells after COVID-19. Using viral peptide pools, the ViraFEST assay grew out antigen-specific CD4+ T cells prior to sequencing. After more than 9 days in culture, the CD4+ T cells were isolated. Nucleocapsid antibody tests were negative, and the vaccine recipients had no prior SARS-CoV-2 infection. Their recognized antigens are unknown. Assay: immunoSEQ multiplex PCR; the TCRdb copy retains only in-frame clones and omits some. The sample lists nearly 35,000 clones; around 73% were seen once. The material was CD4+ T cells from PBMCs cultured with HCoV-OC43 spike peptides, obtained before COVID-19 vaccination. The subset is: HCoV-OC43 spike overlapping peptide pool stimulation. All receptors derive from a human donor who received a COVID-19 vaccine.

CDR3 DNA sequence: TGTGCCAGCAGCTTAGATAGCCTAGCGGGAGCGGGTGAGCAGTTCTTC. Translating gives CASSLDSLAGAGEQFF. V usage is TRBV11-3 and J usage is TRBJ2-1; 10 positions agree with TRBD2. The CDR3 extends over 16 amino acids. With V trimmed by 0 bases and J by 9 bases, 8 bases remained unmatched. From germline, CDR1 is SGHNT and CDR2 YENEEA.

This chain uses TRBV18 with TRBJ2-3; 15 nucleotides align to TRBD2. V lost 1 base to trimming and J lost 0 bases; unmatched junction nucleotides: 8. Germline V gives CDR1 KGHSH, CDR2 LQKENI. The CDR3 sequence is 20 residues long. The CDR3 sequence: CASSPRLGLAGGPSTDTQYF. The CDR3, as DNA: TGTGCCAGCTCACCACGGTTAGGACTAGCGGGGGGGCCGAGCACAGATACGCAGTATTTT.

The CDR3 spells CASSFSGAGANVLTF. CDR3 nucleotides: TGTGCCAGCAGTTTCTCAGGGGCTGGGGCCAACGTCCTGACTTTC. V gene TRBV28 combines with J gene TRBJ2-6; tentatively, D is TRBD1 (6 bases). The CDR3 is 15 amino acids. Looked up from germline, CDR1 is MDHEN and CDR2 is SYDVKM. Trimming took off 3 bases at V and 2 bases at J, with 8 bases between the two ends.

The V gene is TRBV24-1, the J gene TRBJ2-7; a possible D gene is TRBD2 (5 bases). The V end was cut by 0 bases, the J end by 4 bases, with 12 bases between. Looked up from germline, CDR1 is KGHDR and CDR2 is SFDVKD. CDR3 size: 15 residues. In DNA form, the CDR3 reads TGTGCCACCAGTGATTTGATCGGGGATAGTTACGAGCAGTACTTC. It yields the protein CATSDLIGDSYEQYF.

V usage is TRBV19 and J usage is TRBJ1-2; D unclear. The CDR3 loop spans 15 amino acids. Per germline, CDR1 LNHDA and CDR2 SQIVND (reference sequence). V lost 3 bases, J lost 1 base, and 12 bases lay in between. The CDR3 coding sequence is TGTGCCAGTAGTATCGGAGGAGCTTTTAACTATGGCTACACCTTC. As protein: CASSIGGAFNYGYTF.

This clone was detected only a few times. V gene TRBV11-2 combines with J gene TRBJ1-2; D possibly corresponds to TRBD1 (6 bases). Trimming took 7 bases from V and 0 from J, leaving 15 bases between them. This CDR3 is built from 15 residues. Germline CDR1 SGHAT, CDR2 FQNNGV. The CDR3 DNA reads as TGTGCCAGCACCGACAGGCGATATTCTAACTATGGCTACACCTTC. It encodes CASTDRRYSNYGYTF.

The chain is built from TRBV5-1 and TRBJ1-1; 7 nucleotides agree with TRBD1. Looked up from germline, CDR1 is SGHRS and CDR2 is YFSETQ. The CDR3 consists of 14 residues. With V trimmed by 4 bases and J by 0 bases, 3 bases remained unmatched. CDR3: CASSIGQVNTEAFF. As DNA, the CDR3 is TGCGCCAGCAGCATCGGACAGGTGAACACTGAAGCTTTCTTT.

The chain combines TRBV28 with TRBJ1-2, with 9 bases that match TRBD1. The germline CDR1 and CDR2 sequences are MDHEN and SYDVKM. The CDR3 runs 13 residues. The V and J ends lost 6 bases and 6 bases, in that order; junction bases with no gene match: 5. The DNA for the CDR3 is TGTGCCAGCAGCCGGGACAGGGCGGATGGCTACACCTTC. Translation: CASSRDRADGYTF.

This clone has more than one count but fewer than ten. The chain links TRBV7-2 to TRBJ1-2; possibly TRBD1 for D (6 bases). Per germline, CDR1 SGHTA and CDR2 FQGNSA. Trimming took 4 bases from V and 5 from J, leaving 11 bases between them. CDR3 length equals 13 residues. The CDR3 coding sequence is TGTGCCAGCAGCTCAACACAGGGTTATGGCTACACCTTC. The encoded protein is CASSSTQGYGYTF.

This clone was recorded once. The V call is TRBV6-5, the J call TRBJ2-2; a weak D match, TRBD1 (5 bases). Per germline, CDR1 MNHEY and CDR2 SVGAGI. There are 14 residues in the CDR3. The germline V and J ends were trimmed by 7 bases and 1 base, with 10 bases remaining between them. The CDR3 loop reads CASTITGNTGELFF. For the CDR3, the DNA is TGTGCCAGCACGATTACAGGGAACACCGGGGAGCTGTTTTTT.

The sample holds one count of this clone. The rearrangement links TRBV19 to TRBJ2-2, with 7 bases matching TRBD2. The CDR3 is made up of 18 amino acids. After removal of 0 bases from V and 6 bases from J, the junction contained 13 bases not matched to a gene. The germline CDR1 and CDR2 sequences are LNHDA and SQIVND (reference sequence). The CDR3 bases are TGTGCCAGTAGTATAGATCAGGGCGGCTTTGGGAGGGCCGGGGAGCTGTTTTTT. Its protein product is CASSIDQGGFGRAGELFF.

CDR3 residues: CASSPGGTANSPLHF. As DNA, the CDR3 is TGTGCCAGCAGCCCGGGGGGGACGGCCAATTCACCCCTCCACTTT. This chain connects TRBV7-8 to TRBJ1-6; D is possibly TRBD1 (5 bases). Per germline, CDR1 SGHVS and CDR2 FQNEAQ. V dropped 5 bases and J dropped 7 bases, with 15 bases sitting between them. This CDR3 comprises 15 residues.

This clone has a handful of counts. This chain uses TRBV18 with TRBJ1-2, with a weak D call TRBD1 (5 bases). Trimming left V 3 bases short and J 4 bases short, with 21 bases between. Germline V gene lookup returns CDR1 KGHSH and CDR2 LQKENI. The CDR3 is 17 residues long. This CDR3 is CASSPATPLRGGYGYTF. The CDR3 bases are TGTGCCAGCTCACCCGCCACTCCACTTAGGGGAGGCTATGGCTACACCTTC.

The rearrangement joins TRBV6-2 or TRBV6-3 to TRBJ2-4; 7 bases match TRBD2. J was trimmed by 0 bases and V by 0 bases; bases with no gene match: 5. Germline V gene lookup returns CDR1 MNHEY and CDR2 SVGEGT. The length of the CDR3 is 17 residues. The chain's CDR3 is CASSYSMGGLAKNIQYF. The CDR3 bases are TGTGCCAGCAGTTACTCGATGGGAGGGTTAGCCAAAAACATTCAGTACTTC.

This clone has more than one count but fewer than ten. CDR3 region: CAVQGPSYEQYF. Here the CDR3 DNA reads TGTGCTGTCCAGGGGCCGTCCTACGAGCAGTACTTC. The chain is built from TRBV30 and TRBJ2-7, with a tentative D call TRBD1 (6 bases). Germline values: CDR1 GTSNPN, CDR2 SVGIG (reference sequence). The CDR3 is 12 residues long.